This is a list of T cell receptor beta chains from one sample in a study of blood T cell repertoires in COVID-19. TCRdb's table, derived via immunoSEQ multiplex PCR, lists solely in-frame clones and lacks some. This sample has more than 200,000 clones, with less than 85% found just once. The sample was PBMCs or T cells enriched from blood (not recorded which). Receptors originate from a man aged 55-75 years who had recovered from COVID-19. Both conserved end residues are part of each CDR3. Fields, in order: clone size, J gene, D gene, CDR3 length, V gene, CDR3 protein, CDR3 DNA. A D gene is named only where the DNA matches it firmly. Clone size appears in some rows only: once, few, many, or a class for an expanded clone.

>-|TRBJ2-3|TRBD2|15|TRBV6-5
CASSYGTRGTDTQYF
TGTGCCAGCAGTTACGGGACTAGGGGCACAGATACGCAGTATTTT
>-|TRBJ2-4|-|18|TRBV18
CASSPLSSVSVAKNIQYF
TGTGCCAGCTCACCACTCTCTTCAGTCAGTGTAGCCAAAAACATTCAGTACTTC
>-|TRBJ2-1|TRBD2|13|TRBV15
CATSSGVSNEQFF
TGTGCCACTAGTAGCGGGGTGAGCAATGAGCAGTTCTTC
>once|TRBJ2-5|TRBD1|14|TRBV5-6
CASSLRQGSETQYF
TGTGCCAGCAGCTTGCGACAGGGGTCGGAGACCCAGTACTTC
>-|TRBJ1-2|TRBD1|14|TRBV4-3
CASSRRQGANGYTF
TGCGCCAGCAGCCGTCGACAGGGAGCGAATGGCTACACCTTC
>-|TRBJ1-3|-|14|TRBV5-1
CASRVQGVGNTIYF
TGCGCCAGCAGAGTGCAGGGCGTTGGAAACACCATATATTTT
>-|TRBJ1-5|TRBD1|16|TRBV6-1
CASSVPQTGPRQPQHF
TGTGCCAGCAGTGTACCCCAGACAGGGCCCCGTCAGCCCCAGCATTTT
>-|TRBJ1-1|TRBD1|15|TRBV6-5
CASRQGQGFWTEAFF
TGTGCCAGCAGACAAGGACAGGGGTTTTGGACTGAAGCTTTCTTT
>-|TRBJ1-6|TRBD1|22|TRBV7-9
CASSTPRLPGQGEGAYNSPLHF
TGTGCCAGCAGCACACCCCGGCTCCCAGGACAGGGGGAAGGAGCCTATAATTCACCCCTCCACTTT
>-|TRBJ2-7|-|16|TRBV11-3
CASSSLKGVASYEQYF
TGTGCCAGCAGCTCCCTCAAGGGAGTGGCCTCCTACGAGCAGTACTTC
>-|TRBJ2-7|-|16|TRBV4-3
CASSLEPGLKTYEQYF
TGCGCCAGCAGCCTCGAGCCGGGACTCAAAACCTACGAGCAGTACTTC
>-|TRBJ2-5|-|14|TRBV3-1/TRBV3-2
CASSQEGGHQTQYF
TGTGCCAGCAGCCAAGAGGGGGGGCATCAGACCCAGTACTTC
>-|TRBJ2-3|-|15|TRBV7-3
CASSLGGSVTDTQYF
TGTGCCAGCAGCTTAGGGGGCTCGGTCACAGATACGCAGTATTTT
>-|TRBJ2-5|-|13|TRBV5-8
CASSFPGQETQYF
TGTGCCAGCAGCTTCCCCGGCCAAGAGACCCAGTACTTC
>-|TRBJ1-1|-|15|TRBV5-4
CASTLYEGWSTEAFF
TGTGCCAGCACCTTATACGAGGGCTGGAGCACTGAAGCTTTCTTT
>once|TRBJ1-2|-|13|TRBV5-6
CASSLGRRYGYTF
TGTGCCAGCAGCTTGGGCAGGCGCTATGGCTACACCTTC
>-|TRBJ1-1|TRBD1|12|TRBV29-1
CSAGDSNTEAFF
TGCAGCGCTGGGGACAGTAACACTGAAGCTTTCTTT
>-|TRBJ1-1|TRBD1|15|TRBV7-9
CASSSTRGAITEAFF
TGTGCCAGCAGCTCTACCAGGGGGGCGATTACTGAAGCTTTCTTT